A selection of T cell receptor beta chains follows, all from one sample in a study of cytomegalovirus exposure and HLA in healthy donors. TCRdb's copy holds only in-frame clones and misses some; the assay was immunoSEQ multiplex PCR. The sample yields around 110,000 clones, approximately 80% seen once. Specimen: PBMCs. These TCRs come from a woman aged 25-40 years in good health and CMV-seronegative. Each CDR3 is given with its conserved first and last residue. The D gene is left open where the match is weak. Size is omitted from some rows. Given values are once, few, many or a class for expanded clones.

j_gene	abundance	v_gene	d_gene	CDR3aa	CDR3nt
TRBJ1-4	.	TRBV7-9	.	CASSSPGIGLFF	TGTGCCAGCAGCTCGCCAGGGATAGGACTGTTTTTT
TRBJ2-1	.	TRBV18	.	CASSPPGLGSNEQFF	TGTGCCAGCTCACCCCCAGGACTGGGATCCAATGAGCAGTTCTTC
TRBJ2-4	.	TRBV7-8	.	CASSSHTGLENIQYF	TGTGCCAGCAGCTCTCACACGGGACTCGAAAACATTCAGTACTTC
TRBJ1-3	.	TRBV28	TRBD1	CASTKGGGGSGNTIYF	TGTGCCAGCACCAAAGGAGGGGGCGGCTCTGGAAACACCATATATTTT
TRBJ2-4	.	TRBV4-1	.	CASSLGELAKNIQYF	TGCGCCAGCAGCCTGGGAGAATTAGCCAAAAACATTCAGTACTTC
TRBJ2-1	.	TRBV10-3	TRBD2	CAIKAQLAGDHNEQFF	TGTGCCATCAAGGCCCAGCTAGCGGGAGACCACAATGAGCAGTTCTTC
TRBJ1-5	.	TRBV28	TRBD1	CASSSQGEFKPQHF	TGTGCCAGCAGTTCCCAGGGGGAGTTTAAGCCCCAGCATTTT
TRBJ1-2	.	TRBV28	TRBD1	CASRATGPLNYF	TGTGCCAGCAGGGCGACAGGGCCCTTGAACTACTTC
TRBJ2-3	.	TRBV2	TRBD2	CASSEVAGTDTQYF	TGTGCCAGCAGTGAGGTAGCGGGGACAGATACGCAGTATTTT
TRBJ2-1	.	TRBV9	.	CASSARSQGGEQFF	TGTGCCAGCAGCGCGAGAAGTCAGGGGGGTGAGCAGTTCTTC
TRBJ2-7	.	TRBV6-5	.	CASSYGDSGFYEQYF	TGTGCCAGCAGTTACGGAGACAGTGGGTTCTACGAGCAGTACTTC
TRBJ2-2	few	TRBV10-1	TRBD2	CASSEAGGGGELFF	TGCGCCAGCAGTGAGGCGGGAGGCGGCGGGGAGCTGTTTTTT
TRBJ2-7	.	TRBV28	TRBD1	CASRRTGVSYEQYF	TGTGCCAGCAGACGGACAGGGGTCTCCTACGAGCAGTACTTC
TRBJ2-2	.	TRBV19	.	CASSTQKTGELFF	TGTGCCAGTAGTACGCAGAAGACCGGGGAGCTGTTTTTT
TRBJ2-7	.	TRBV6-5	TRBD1	CASSYLAGGASYEQYF	TGTGCCAGCAGTTACCTGGCAGGGGGCGCTTCCTACGAGCAGTACTTC
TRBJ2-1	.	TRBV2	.	CASSELQVTYNEQFF	TGTGCCAGCAGTGAACTACAGGTTACCTACAATGAGCAGTTCTTC
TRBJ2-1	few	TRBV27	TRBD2	CASSAKGLGGYNEQFF	TGTGCCAGCAGTGCCAAGGGACTAGGAGGTTACAATGAGCAGTTCTTC
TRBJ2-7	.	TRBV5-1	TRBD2	CASSLRLAGGGSAEQYF	TGCGCCAGCAGCCTAAGGTTAGCGGGAGGGGGAAGCGCCGAGCAGTACTTC
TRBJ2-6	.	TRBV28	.	CASSPSSGANVLTF	TGTGCCAGCAGTCCGAGCTCTGGGGCCAACGTCCTGACTTTC
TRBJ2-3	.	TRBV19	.	CASSQITHRETDTQYF	TGTGCCAGTAGTCAAATCACCCACAGGGAGACAGATACGCAGTATTTT
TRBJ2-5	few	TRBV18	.	CASSPEVGEETQYF	TGTGCCAGCTCACCTGAGGTCGGAGAAGAGACCCAGTACTTC
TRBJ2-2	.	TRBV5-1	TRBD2	CASSSDREGRELFF	TGCGCCAGCAGCTCTGACCGGGAGGGACGGGAGCTGTTTTTT
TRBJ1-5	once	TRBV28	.	CASSLAVNQPQHF	TGTGCCAGCAGTTTGGCCGTAAATCAGCCCCAGCATTTT
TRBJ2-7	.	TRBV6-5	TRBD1	CATTDRAYEQYF	TGTGCCACTACCGACAGGGCTTACGAGCAGTACTTC
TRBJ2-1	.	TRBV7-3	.	CASSRSSEADEQFF	TGTGCCAGCAGCCGGAGCAGCGAGGCCGATGAGCAGTTCTTC
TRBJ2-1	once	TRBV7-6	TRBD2	CASSVTSAYNEQFF	TGTGCCAGCAGCGTTACTAGCGCCTACAATGAGCAGTTCTTC
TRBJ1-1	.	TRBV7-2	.	CASSPRNTEAFF	TGTGCCAGCAGTCCCAGGAACACTGAAGCTTTCTTT
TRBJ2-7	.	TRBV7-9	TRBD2	CASSLNSGTSIYEQYF	TGTGCCAGCAGCTTAAACTCTGGGACTAGCATCTACGAGCAGTACTTC
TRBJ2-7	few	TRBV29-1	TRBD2	CSVEGGQGTSGDYEQYF	TGCAGCGTTGAAGGGGGCCAGGGGACTAGCGGAGACTACGAGCAGTACTTC
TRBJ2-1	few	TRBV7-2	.	CASSLAPGVNGNEQFF	TGTGCCAGCAGCTTAGCTCCGGGGGTAAATGGTAATGAGCAGTTCTTC
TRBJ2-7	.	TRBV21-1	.	CASSKGLPSSYEQYF	TGTGCCAGCAGCAAAGGTCTCCCCAGCTCCTACGAGCAGTACTTC
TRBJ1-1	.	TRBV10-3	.	CAISEYVGGAGTEAFF	TGTGCCATCAGTGAGTACGTTGGAGGGGCGGGAACTGAAGCTTTCTTT
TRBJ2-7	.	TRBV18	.	CASSPPVAGSDEQYF	TGTGCCAGCTCACCGCCAGTCGCGGGGAGCGACGAGCAGTACTTC
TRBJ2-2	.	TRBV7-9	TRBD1	CASSISGRGLTGELFF	TGTGCCAGCAGCATCTCGGGCAGGGGGCTCACCGGGGAGCTGTTTTTT
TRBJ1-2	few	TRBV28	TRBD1	CASSSTGGDYGYTF	TGTGCCAGCAGCTCCACAGGGGGCGACTATGGCTACACCTTC
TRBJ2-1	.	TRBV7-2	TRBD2	CASSRGRGGPFLNEQFF	TGTGCCAGCAGCCGTGGCCGGGGAGGGCCCTTTTTAAATGAGCAGTTCTTC
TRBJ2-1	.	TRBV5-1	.	CASSSRSASSYNEQFF	TGCGCCAGCAGCTCCCGCTCAGCGAGCTCCTACAATGAGCAGTTCTTC
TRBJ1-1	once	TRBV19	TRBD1	CASSIRQGGDTEAFF	TGTGCCAGTAGTATAAGACAGGGTGGCGACACTGAAGCTTTCTTT